This T cell receptor beta chain was found in a study of PD-L1 blockade in urothelial cancer (dated by TCRdb to the late 2010s). In the study overall: Therapy was started around 2014 for all patients, and atezolizumab 1,200 mg was administered intravenously every 3 weeks. Twenty-five of 29 patients were males with bladder-origin urothelial cancer, and about 65% of the 29 reported a prior smoking history. Patients had an ECOG performance status of 0 or 1 and had received between 0 and 3 prior chemotherapy regimens. Blood samples were analyzed at 3 weeks after treatment start (second dose) and at 6 weeks after treatment start. Blood samples gave median yields of about 140,000 T cells and 82,636 unique TCRs, along with a median clonality of approximately 0.08. An exploratory multi-omic analysis was conducted of the somatic, immune and clinical correlates of response to PD-L1 blockade with atezolizumab in urothelial cancer. Pretreatment tumor samples and matched peripheral blood, collected serially before and after atezolizumab treatment, underwent TCR sequencing. Durable clinical benefit was defined as progression-free survival longer than 6 months, and TCR features were also tested against progression-free and overall survival. Whole exome sequencing and RNA sequencing of pretreatment tumors were performed alongside TCR sequencing in the same patients. Durable clinical benefit was achieved by nine patients but not by the remaining 20. Pretreatment blood TCR-seq was available for about 30 patients, at least one posttreatment blood collection was obtained for about 25 patients, and tumor TCR-seq was available for about 25 patients. Overall results and qualifications from the work: Because the sample size was small (n ≈ 27) and many exploratory analyses were performed, the results are intended to be hypothesis-generating. At 3 weeks after the start of treatment, tumor-associated TCR clones in peripheral blood had expanded more in patients with durable benefit (n ≈ 24, p = 0.022). Improved progression-free and overall survival was found to be associated with pretreatment peripheral blood TCR clonality below the median.

Regarding this clone: The specificity of this receptor is unknown. One base away there is no much larger clone; base qualities are not given.

To estimate absolute template abundance from read counts, synthetic TCR analog templates were spiked into each PCR. Using the immunoSEQ assay, TCRbeta CDR3 regions were amplified from genomic DNA with bias-controlled V and J gene primers. Rearranged TCRbeta segments were sequenced at approximately 20X coverage. The authors' analysis ran thus. Clustering was used to correct sequencing errors, and CDR3s were annotated against IMGT so that V, D and J genes could be assigned. Out-of-frame and stop-codon sequences were excluded, and only productive TCRbeta rearrangements were used in downstream analyses. To compute clonality, Shannon entropy was normalized by the log of the number of unique productive sequences and then subtracted from one. Clones differing between time points or between blood and tumor were identified by Fisher's exact test with Benjamini-Hochberg correction at adjusted p below 0.01. TCRdb retrieved this table from immuneACCESS and kept in-frame rearrangements only. Not all clones are present; in checked studies, unresolved V genes account for under half, and no reason is known for the remainder. V and J calls and clone size follow that table, whereas D and trimming were derived from the DNA. Counted in this sample were 80,000 to 95,000 clones; roughly 85% of them appeared once. The ten most abundant clones make up roughly 8% of the sample.

The sample's time point label is to be understood as: peripheral blood 6 weeks after treatment start. The cohort comprised roughly 30 patients with locally advanced or metastatic urothelial carcinoma treated at Memorial Sloan Kettering on a trial protocol. Peripheral blood mononuclear cells were collected pretreatment and during treatment, with between 1 and 8 total time points per patient. The Qiagen DNeasy Blood extraction kit was used to purify genomic DNA from total PBMCs and from tumor samples. PBMCs were collected pretreatment and during treatment, and were isolated and stored as previously described. For CDR1 and CDR2, the germline V gene (reference sequence) lists LNHDA and SQIVND. V loses 4 bases of germline sequence and J loses 7 bases, and the interval between the two ends is 14 bases. Inclusive of the bounding cysteine and phenylalanine, the CDR3 is 13 residues long. The retained sequence is limited to the CDR3, 39 bases, with the frame set at the first base.

This clonotype originated in a man aged 65 to 85 with urothelial cancer. The chain was built from TRBV19 and TRBJ2-7; tentative D gene TRBD2, with 5 bases matching. The source was PBMCs, collected around atezolizumab (anti-PD-L1) treatment. At the DNA level, the sequence is TGTGCCAGTAGTACCCTCGGAGCGGAAGAGCAGTACTTC. This encodes CASSTLGAEEQYF.